A selection of T cell receptor beta chains follows, all from one sample in a study of CD8 T cell repertoires and HIV-1 epitope variants. Clones were read by immunoSEQ multiplex PCR, and TCRdb kept only the in-frame ones, dropping some. The sample comprises 5,000 or so clones, around 71% of which are singletons, and around 40% rests with the top ten. These receptors lack a known antigen. Input material: cultured CD8+ T cells derived from PBMCs. All receptors derive from a male donor with HIV. CDR3s include the opening cysteine and the closing phenylalanine or tryptophan. Each record gives: clone size, J gene, V gene, D gene, CDR3 protein, CDR3 DNA. D genes are given only for firm matches. Size values are once, few and many counts, or a class for expanded clones, and some rows have none.

>-|TRBJ2-1|TRBV28|-
CASSLYQGSSYNEQFF
TGTGCCAGCAGTTTATACCAGGGAAGCTCCTACAATGAGCAGTTCTTC
>-|TRBJ2-2|TRBV6-1|-
CASSSGTLNTGELFF
TGTGCCAGCAGCTCCGGGACTCTTAACACCGGGGAGCTGTTTTTT
>-|TRBJ1-2|TRBV6-5|-
CASSSINSYGYTF
TGTGCCAGCAGTTCCATCAACAGCTATGGCTACACCTTC
>few|TRBJ2-7|TRBV28|-
CASSLYFADEQYF
TGTGCCAGCAGTTTATACTTCGCGGACGAGCAGTACTTC
>-|TRBJ2-1|TRBV7-2|-
CASSAFSSGEQFF
TGTGCCAGCAGCGCCTTCTCTTCCGGTGAGCAGTTCTTC
>-|TRBJ1-6|TRBV13|TRBD1
CASSTTGTGYSPLHF
TGTGCCAGCAGCACGACCGGGACAGGGTATTCACCCCTCCACTTT
>-|TRBJ1-4|TRBV7-8|-
CASSPVVGEESEKLFF
TGTGCCAGCAGCCCCGTCGTCGGGGAAGAAAGTGAAAAACTGTTTTTT
>-|TRBJ2-1|TRBV27|TRBD2
CASSLASGGAVEQFF
TGTGCCAGCAGTTTAGCCAGCGGGGGGGCCGTTGAGCAGTTCTTC
>-|TRBJ2-3|TRBV9|TRBD2
CASSASGVTDTQYF
TGTGCCAGCAGCGCTAGCGGGGTGACAGATACGCAGTATTTT
>medium-sized|TRBJ2-2|TRBV19|-
CASSIRGSTGELFF
TGTGCCAGTAGTATTAGAGGATCCACCGGGGAGCTGTTTTTT
>-|TRBJ2-2|TRBV27|-
CASSSITGTGELFF
TGTGCCAGCAGCTCCATAACCGGGACCGGGGAGCTGTTTTTT
>once|TRBJ1-4|TRBV9|-
CASSTTGSNEKLFF
TGTGCCAGCAGCACTACAGGGTCCAATGAAAAACTGTTTTTT
>few|TRBJ1-1|TRBV7-3|TRBD1
CASSSGQGNTEAFF
TGTGCCAGCAGCTCGGGACAGGGCAACACTGAAGCTTTCTTT
>hyperexpanded|TRBJ1-2|TRBV4-1|-
CASSQDPPDLDYGYTF
TGCGCCAGCAGCCAAGATCCCCCAGACTTGGACTATGGCTACACCTTC